This T cell receptor (beta chain) was captured in a study of breast tumors, draining lymph nodes, adjacent tissues listed by TCRdb under 2016. About the investigation overall: Breast cancer patients provided tumor, adjacent nontumor tissue and axillary lymph nodes, and the study compared the TCR beta repertoires across these three sources. The study aimed to assess the relationships and possible T-cell exchange between tumor, surrounding tissue and draining lymph node repertoires in human breast cancer.

Note on this clonotype: Its antigen is currently not known. Base-call qualities are not available, and no considerably larger clone is one nucleotide away.

V and J lose 4 bases and 8 bases, and a span of 18 bases separates them. The CDR3 runs 14 amino acids, cysteine and phenylalanine included. CDR3 DNA only is kept here, 42 bases in frame from base 1. Based on the germline V gene, the CDR1 and CDR2 sequences are SGHRS and YFSETQ. Results the study describes overall, beyond this receptor: Tumors showed preferential V and J gene usage, and their T-cell repertoire diversity fell below that of lymph nodes yet above that of nontumor tissue. A scenario in which most tumor T cells derive from the lymph node and then expand within tumor tissue was judged to be consistent with the data. The conclusion that tumor T cells originate in lymph nodes was framed as consistent with a hypothesis rather than directly demonstrated. Tumor and nontumor tissue repertoires were significantly more similar in luminal-like than in basal-like breast cancer.

Lymph node samples came from the axillary draining lymph nodes of breast cancer patients. Reads for this sample came from an Illumina HiSeq 2000. TCR beta chain libraries were generated by multiplex PCR amplification. High-throughput sequencing was used to analyze the amplified TCR beta chain products. TCRdb's own reprocessing of the public reads used fastp at Q25 and MiXCR and kept productive beta chains. Rows are unified per CDR3 protein, each entry keeping the most common DNA and genes. In all, the sample holds about 180,000 distinct CDR3 sequences, and about 30% of those were seen once. The ten biggest clones cover around 4% of the sample.

Material for sequencing was axillary lymph node tissue. The sequence was obtained from a female donor with breast cancer. Some clones in this sample may be carry-over from other donors' samples. The sequence joins TRBV5-1 to TRBJ1-2; no D segment can be confidently identified. In nucleotide form, the sequence is TGCGCCAGCAGCCGATTGACTAGTATAGGAGGCTACACCTTC. This sequence encodes CASSRLTSIGGYTF.